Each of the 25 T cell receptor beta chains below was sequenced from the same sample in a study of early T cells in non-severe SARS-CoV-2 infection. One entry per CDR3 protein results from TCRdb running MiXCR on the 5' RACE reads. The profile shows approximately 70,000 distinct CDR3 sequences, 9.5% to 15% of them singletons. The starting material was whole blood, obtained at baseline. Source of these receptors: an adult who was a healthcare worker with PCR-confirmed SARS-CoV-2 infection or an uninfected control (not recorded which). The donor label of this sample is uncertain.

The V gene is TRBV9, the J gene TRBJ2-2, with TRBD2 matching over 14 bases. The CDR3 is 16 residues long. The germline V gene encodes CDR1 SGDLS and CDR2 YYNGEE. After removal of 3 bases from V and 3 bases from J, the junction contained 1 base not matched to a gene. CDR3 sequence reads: CASSGTSGRYTGELFF. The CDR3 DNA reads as TGTGCCAGCAGCGGGACTAGCGGGAGGTACACCGGGGAGCTGTTTTTT.

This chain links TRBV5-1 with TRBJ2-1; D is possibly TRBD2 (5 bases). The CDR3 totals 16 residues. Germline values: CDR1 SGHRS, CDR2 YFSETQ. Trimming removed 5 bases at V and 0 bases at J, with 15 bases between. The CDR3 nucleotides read TGCGCCAGCAGACAAGATAGCGTGCCCTCCTACAATGAGCAGTTCTTC. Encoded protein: CASRQDSVPSYNEQFF.

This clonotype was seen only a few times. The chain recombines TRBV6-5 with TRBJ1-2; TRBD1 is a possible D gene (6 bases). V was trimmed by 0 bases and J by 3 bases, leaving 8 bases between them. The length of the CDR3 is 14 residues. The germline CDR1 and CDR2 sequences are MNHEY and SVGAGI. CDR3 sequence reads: CASSYSAGDYGYTF. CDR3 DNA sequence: TGTGCCAGCAGTTACTCGGCAGGGGACTATGGCTACACCTTC.

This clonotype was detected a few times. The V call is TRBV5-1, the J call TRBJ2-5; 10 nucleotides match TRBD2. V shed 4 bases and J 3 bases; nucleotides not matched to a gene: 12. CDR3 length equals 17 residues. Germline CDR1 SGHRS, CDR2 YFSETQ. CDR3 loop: CASSIPAASGGEETQYF. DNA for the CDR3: TGCGCCAGCAGCATTCCAGCGGCTAGCGGGGGAGAAGAGACCCAGTACTTC.

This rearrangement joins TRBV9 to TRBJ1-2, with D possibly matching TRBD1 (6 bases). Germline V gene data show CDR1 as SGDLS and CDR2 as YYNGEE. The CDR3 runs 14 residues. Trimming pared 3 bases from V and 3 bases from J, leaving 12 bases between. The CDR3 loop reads CASSATGIDYGYTF. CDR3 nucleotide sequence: TGTGCCAGCAGCGCTACAGGGATTGACTATGGCTACACCTTC. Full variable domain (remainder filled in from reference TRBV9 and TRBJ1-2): DSGVTQTPKHLITATGQRVTLRCSPRSGDLSVYWYQQSLDQGLQFLIQYYNGEERAKGNILERFSAQQFPDLHSELNLSSLELGDSALYFCASSATGIDYGYTFGSGTRLTVV.

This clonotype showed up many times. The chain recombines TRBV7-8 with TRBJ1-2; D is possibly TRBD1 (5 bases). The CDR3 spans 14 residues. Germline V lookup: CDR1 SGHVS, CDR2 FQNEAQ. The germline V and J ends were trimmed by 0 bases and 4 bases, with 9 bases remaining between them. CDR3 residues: CASSLAVGAYGYTF. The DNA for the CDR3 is TGTGCCAGCAGCTTAGCGGTCGGGGCCTATGGCTACACCTTC.

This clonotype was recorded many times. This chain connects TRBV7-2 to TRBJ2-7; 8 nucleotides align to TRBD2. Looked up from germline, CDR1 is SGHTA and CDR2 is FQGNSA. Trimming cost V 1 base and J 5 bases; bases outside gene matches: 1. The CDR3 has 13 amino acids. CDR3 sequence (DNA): TGTGCCAGCAGCTTAGGGACTAGCAACGAGCAGTACTTC. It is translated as CASSLGTSNEQYF.

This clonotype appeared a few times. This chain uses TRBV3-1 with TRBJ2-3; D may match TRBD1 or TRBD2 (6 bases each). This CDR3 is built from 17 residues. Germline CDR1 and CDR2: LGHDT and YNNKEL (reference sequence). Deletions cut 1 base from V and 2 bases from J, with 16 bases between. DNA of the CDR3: TGTGCCAGCAGCCAAGCCCTCCACAGGGACTTCACAGATACGCAGTATTTT. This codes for CASSQALHRDFTDTQYF.

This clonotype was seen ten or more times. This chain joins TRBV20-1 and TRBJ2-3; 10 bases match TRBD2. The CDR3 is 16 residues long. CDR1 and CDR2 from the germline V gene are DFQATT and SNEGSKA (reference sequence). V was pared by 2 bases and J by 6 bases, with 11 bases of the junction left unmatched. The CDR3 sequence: CSARIVAGGLRDTQYF. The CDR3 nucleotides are TGCAGTGCTAGAATCGTAGCGGGGGGCCTCCGGGATACGCAGTATTTT.

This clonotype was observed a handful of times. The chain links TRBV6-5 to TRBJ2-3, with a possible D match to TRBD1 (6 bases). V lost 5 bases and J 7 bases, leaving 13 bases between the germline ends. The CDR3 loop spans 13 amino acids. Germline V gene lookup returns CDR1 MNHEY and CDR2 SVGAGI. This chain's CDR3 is CASSPPGANTQYF. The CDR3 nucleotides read TGTGCCAGCAGTCCCCCAGGGGCTAATACGCAGTATTTT.

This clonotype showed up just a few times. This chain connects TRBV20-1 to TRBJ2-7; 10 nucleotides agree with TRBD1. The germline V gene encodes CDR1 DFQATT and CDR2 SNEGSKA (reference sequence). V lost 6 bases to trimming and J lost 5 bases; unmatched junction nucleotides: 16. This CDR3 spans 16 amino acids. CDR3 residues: CSAINDQGTGVDEQYF. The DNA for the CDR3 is TGCAGTGCGATCAACGACCAAGGGACAGGGGTTGACGAGCAGTACTTC.

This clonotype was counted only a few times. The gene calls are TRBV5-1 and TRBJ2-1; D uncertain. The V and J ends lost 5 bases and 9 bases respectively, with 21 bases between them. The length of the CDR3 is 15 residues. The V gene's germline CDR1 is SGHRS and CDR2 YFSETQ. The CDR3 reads CASSYDGERFSEQFF. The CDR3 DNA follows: TGCGCCAGCAGTTACGACGGAGAGAGGTTCAGTGAGCAGTTCTTC.

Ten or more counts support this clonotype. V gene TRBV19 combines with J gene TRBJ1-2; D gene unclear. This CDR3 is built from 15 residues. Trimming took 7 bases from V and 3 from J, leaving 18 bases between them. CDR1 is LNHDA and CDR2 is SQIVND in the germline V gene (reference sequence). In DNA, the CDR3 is TGTGCCAGTAAAGAGGGTTTTCGCATTCACTATGGCTACACCTTC. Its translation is CASKEGFRIHYGYTF.

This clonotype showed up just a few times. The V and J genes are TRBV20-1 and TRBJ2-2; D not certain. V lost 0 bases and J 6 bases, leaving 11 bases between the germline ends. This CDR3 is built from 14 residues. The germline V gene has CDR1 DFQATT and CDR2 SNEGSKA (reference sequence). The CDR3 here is CSARDKRFPGELFF. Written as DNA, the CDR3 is TGCAGTGCTAGAGATAAAAGGTTTCCCGGGGAGCTGTTTTTT.

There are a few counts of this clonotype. DNA for the CDR3: TGCAGCGTTTTCGGGGGAAGCGGGACTTCCCCGTACGAGCAGTACTTC. Amino acid sequence: CSVFGGSGTSPYEQYF. J is TRBJ2-7 and V is TRBV29-1; 7 bases are shared with TRBD2. The V gene end was trimmed by 5 bases and the J gene end by 4 bases; junction bases not matched to a gene: 17. Germline V lookup: CDR1 SQVTM, CDR2 ANQGSEA. The CDR3 is 16 amino acids.

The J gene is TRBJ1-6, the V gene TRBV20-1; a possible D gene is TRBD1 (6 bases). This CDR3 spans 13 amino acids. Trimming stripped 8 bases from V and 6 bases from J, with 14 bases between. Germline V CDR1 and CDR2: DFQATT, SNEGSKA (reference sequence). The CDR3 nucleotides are TGCAGTCTCGACACAGGGCTTAATTCACCCCTCCACTTT. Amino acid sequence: CSLDTGLNSPLHF.

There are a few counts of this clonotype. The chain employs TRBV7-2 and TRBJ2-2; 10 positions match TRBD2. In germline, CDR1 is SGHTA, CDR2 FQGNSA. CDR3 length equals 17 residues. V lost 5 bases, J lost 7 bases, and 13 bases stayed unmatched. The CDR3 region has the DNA TGTGCCAGCAGCCCCCCGGAGCGGGGGGGCCCTGTCGGGGAGCTGTTTTTT. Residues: CASSPPERGGPVGELFF. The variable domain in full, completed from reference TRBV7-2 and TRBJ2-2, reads GAGVSQSPSNKVTEKGKDVELRCDPISGHTALYWYRQSLGQGLEFLIYFQGNSAPDKSGLPSDRFSAERTGGSVSTLTIQRTQQEDSAVYLCASSPPERGGPVGELFFGEGSRLTVL.

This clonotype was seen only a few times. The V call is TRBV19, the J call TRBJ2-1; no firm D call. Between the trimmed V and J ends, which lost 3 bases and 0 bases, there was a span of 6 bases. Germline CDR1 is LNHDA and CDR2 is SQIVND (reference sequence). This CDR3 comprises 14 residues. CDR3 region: CASSIQSSYNEQFF. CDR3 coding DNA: TGTGCCAGTAGTATCCAGAGCTCCTACAATGAGCAGTTCTTC.

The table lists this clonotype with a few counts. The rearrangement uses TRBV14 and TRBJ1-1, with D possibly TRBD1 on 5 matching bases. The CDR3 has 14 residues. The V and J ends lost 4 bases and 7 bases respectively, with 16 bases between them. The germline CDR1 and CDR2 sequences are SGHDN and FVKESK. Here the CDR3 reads CASSPWGGRGEAFF. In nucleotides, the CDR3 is TGTGCCAGCAGCCCCTGGGGGGGACGGGGTGAAGCTTTCTTT.

The CDR3 loop is CASCAYDGYYGYTF. For the CDR3, the DNA is TGCGCCAGCTGCGCGTATGACGGCTACTATGGCTACACCTTC. The genes are TRBV5-1 and TRBJ1-2; no clear D gene. Germline V gene lookup returns CDR1 SGHRS and CDR2 YFSETQ. The length of the CDR3 is 14 residues. V was trimmed by 7 bases and J by 3 bases, leaving 16 bases between them.

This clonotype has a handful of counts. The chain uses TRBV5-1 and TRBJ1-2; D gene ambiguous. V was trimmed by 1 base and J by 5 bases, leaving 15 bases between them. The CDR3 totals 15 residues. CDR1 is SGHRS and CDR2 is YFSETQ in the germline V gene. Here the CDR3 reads CASSLLPTTEYGYTF. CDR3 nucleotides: TGCGCCAGCAGCTTGCTACCGACTACGGAATATGGCTACACCTTC. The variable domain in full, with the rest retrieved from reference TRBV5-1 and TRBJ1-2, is KAGVTQTPRYLIKTRGQQVTLSCSPISGHRSVSWYQQTPGQGLQFLFEYFSETQRNKGNFPGRFSGRQFSNSRSEMNVSTLELGDSALYLCASSLLPTTEYGYTFGSGTRLTVV.

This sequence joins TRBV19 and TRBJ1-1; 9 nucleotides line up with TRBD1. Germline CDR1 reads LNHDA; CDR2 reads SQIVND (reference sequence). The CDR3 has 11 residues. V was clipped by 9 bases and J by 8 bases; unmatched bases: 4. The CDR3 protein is CASSTGGEAFF. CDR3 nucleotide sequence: TGTGCCAGCTCTACAGGGGGCGAAGCTTTCTTT.

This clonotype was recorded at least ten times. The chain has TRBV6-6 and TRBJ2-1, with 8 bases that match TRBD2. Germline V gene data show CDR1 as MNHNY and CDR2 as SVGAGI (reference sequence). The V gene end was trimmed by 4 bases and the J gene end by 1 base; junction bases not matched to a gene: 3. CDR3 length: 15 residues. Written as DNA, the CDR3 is TGTGCCAGCAGTTCTAGCGGGCCTTCCTACAATGAGCAGTTCTTC. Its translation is CASSSSGPSYNEQFF.

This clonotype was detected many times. CDR3 in amino acids: CASSPGTSGNEQFF. CDR3 DNA: TGTGCCAGCAGTCCCGGGACTAGCGGCAATGAGCAGTTCTTC. The chain has TRBV6-5 and TRBJ2-1, with TRBD2 identical over 11 bases. The V and J ends lost 5 bases and 6 bases, in that order; junction bases with no gene match: 3. The CDR3 runs to 14 residues. Germline loops: CDR1 MNHEY, CDR2 SVGAGI.

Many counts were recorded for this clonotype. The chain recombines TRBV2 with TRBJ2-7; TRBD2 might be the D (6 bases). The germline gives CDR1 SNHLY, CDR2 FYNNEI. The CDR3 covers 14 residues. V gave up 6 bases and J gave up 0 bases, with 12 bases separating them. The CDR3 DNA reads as TGTGCCAGCAGGCGACTAGGAAACTCCTACGAGCAGTACTTC. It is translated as CASRRLGNSYEQYF.